These T cell receptor beta chains were read from a single sample in a study of regulatory T cells in long-lasting Graves disease. From the multiplex PCR reads, TCRdb called clonotypes with MiXCR, one entry per CDR3 protein. The data hold approximately 270,000 distinct CDR3 sequences, with 15% to 20% observed a single time. Separately, the same data were catalogued under a study of T cells in Graves' hyperthyroidism and ophthalmopathy.

Specimen: peripheral blood mononuclear cells (PBMCs), collected at new diagnosis, from a patient treated with antithyroid drugs. Receptors were obtained from a woman aged 25 to 39 with Graves disease. Both conserved end residues are part of each CDR3.

length: 13; V: TRBV7-6; J: TRBJ1-2; CDR3: CASSAQGVKGYTF
length: 14; V: TRBV7-2; J: TRBJ1-6; CDR3: CASSLIGRNSPLHF
length: 14; V: TRBV12-3/TRBV12-4; J: TRBJ1-2; CDR3: CASRPGTGQRSYTF
length: 15; V: TRBV4-2; J: TRBJ1-1; CDR3: CASSQGLREGTEAFF
length: 16; V: TRBV6-1; J: TRBJ2-7; CDR3: CASSEGPGSAYNEQYF
length: 14; V: TRBV18; J: TRBJ1-1; CDR3: CASSQGTGNTEAFF
length: 15; V: TRBV18; J: TRBJ1-1; CDR3: CASSPPDRGGTEAFF
length: 15; V: TRBV6-1; J: TRBJ1-3; CDR3: CASSEVPSSGNTIYF
length: 17; V: TRBV6-5; J: TRBJ2-1; CDR3: CASSYSTRTTLDNEQFF
length: 13; V: TRBV3-1; J: TRBJ2-1; CDR3: CASSQVQDNEQFF
length: 13; V: TRBV24-1; J: TRBJ2-3; CDR3: CATSDGTSDTQYF
length: 15; V: TRBV20-1; J: TRBJ2-5; CDR3: CSAERGASHQETQYF
length: 12; V: TRBV29-1; J: TRBJ1-1; CDR3: CSVTDRNTEAFF
length: 14; V: TRBV2; J: TRBJ1-4; CDR3: CASTRGRSNEKLFF
length: 13; V: TRBV28; J: TRBJ2-5; CDR3: CASRTGVRETQYF
length: 16; V: TRBV6-1; J: TRBJ2-1; CDR3: CASRTAGSLYYNEQFF
length: 13; V: TRBV7-9; J: TRBJ1-3; CDR3: CASSFDRGNTIYF
length: 10; V: TRBV6-1; J: TRBJ1-6; CDR3: CGAGVSPLHF
length: 16; V: TRBV12-5; J: TRBJ1-1; CDR3: CASGLVPGATNTEAFF
length: 14; V: TRBV12-3/TRBV12-4; J: TRBJ2-3; CDR3: CASIRTILTDTQYF
length: 14; V: TRBV25-1; J: TRBJ1-2; CDR3: CASSERGATYGYTF
length: 15; V: TRBV5-1; J: TRBJ1-2; CDR3: CASADVGTANYGYTF
length: 16; V: TRBV10-1; J: TRBJ2-1; CDR3: CASSESLVATYNEQFF
length: 14; V: TRBV5-5; J: TRBJ1-1; CDR3: CASSYSGPSTEAFF
length: 13; V: TRBV12-3/TRBV12-4; J: TRBJ2-1; CDR3: CASRAPTGNEQFF
length: 17; V: TRBV10-3; J: TRBJ1-6; CDR3: CAISESGQGAYNSPLHF
length: 16; V: TRBV18; J: TRBJ1-5; CDR3: CASSPLGQGGNQPQHF
length: 12; V: TRBV29-1; J: TRBJ2-2; CDR3: CSVRANTGELFF
length: 17; V: TRBV10-2; J: TRBJ1-4; CDR3: CASKSGTGGEVGEKLFF
length: 15; V: TRBV18; J: TRBJ2-3; CDR3: CASSPQDLGADTQYF
length: 18; V: TRBV20-1; J: TRBJ1-4; CDR3: CSAYLTGGWKATNEKLFF
length: 15; V: TRBV2; J: TRBJ1-5; CDR3: CASSGQGATGEPQHF
length: 16; V: TRBV12-3/TRBV12-4; J: TRBJ2-5; CDR3: CASSLGDGGSVETQYF
length: 17; V: TRBV12-3/TRBV12-4; J: TRBJ1-2; CDR3: CASSFKVRRDSFYGYTF
length: 14; V: TRBV2; J: TRBJ2-2; CDR3: CASSERQGPGELFF
length: 14; V: TRBV12-3/TRBV12-4; J: TRBJ1-5; CDR3: CASRGTYGNQPQHF
length: 16; V: TRBV12-3/TRBV12-4; J: TRBJ1-2; CDR3: CASSLDFRYPNYGYTF
length: 15; V: TRBV19; J: TRBJ2-3; CDR3: CASKNEGLGTDTQYF
length: 14; V: TRBV3-1; J: TRBJ1-3; CDR3: CASSQAGVGNTIYF
length: 15; V: TRBV12-3/TRBV12-4; J: TRBJ1-2; CDR3: CASSPVTWGRVGYTF
length: 19; V: TRBV19; J: TRBJ2-2; CDR3: CASSYTGTSGGWNTGELFF
length: 13; V: TRBV18; J: TRBJ2-4; CDR3: CASSLESKNIQYF
length: 16; V: TRBV7-8; J: TRBJ2-7; CDR3: CASSLRAGRVSGEQYF
length: 16; V: TRBV20-1; J: TRBJ1-5; CDR3: CSARDQHLSAEQPQHF
length: 11; V: TRBV7-9; J: TRBJ2-5; CDR3: CASLDSETQYF
length: 16; V: TRBV10-3; J: TRBJ2-2; CDR3: CAISTTSGGAPGELFF
length: 13; V: TRBV20-1; J: TRBJ2-1; CDR3: CSASQGTVNEQFF
length: 12; V: TRBV12-3/TRBV12-4; J: TRBJ2-6; CDR3: CASSLAPRVLTF
length: 11; V: TRBV7-2; J: TRBJ2-7; CDR3: CASSLVGEQYF
length: 13; V: TRBV27; J: TRBJ1-2; CDR3: CASSPLPRGGYTF
length: 13; V: TRBV20-1; J: TRBJ1-2; CDR3: CSAVSDRLNGYTF
length: 17; V: TRBV14; J: TRBJ2-2; CDR3: CASSQGLGQGSAGELFF
length: 14; V: TRBV5-1; J: TRBJ1-1; CDR3: CASSLTQGSTEAFF
length: 15; V: TRBV6-1; J: TRBJ1-4; CDR3: CASSATGRTNEKLFF
length: 15; V: TRBV5-1; J: TRBJ1-3; CDR3: CASSWEGGSGNTIYF